These 20 T cell receptor beta chains were sequenced from one sample in a study of OX40 agonist ivuxolimab in advanced cancers. Sequencing was performed with immunoSEQ multiplex PCR; in TCRdb, only in-frame clones are kept and a portion is missing. Among about 32,000 clones, 80% to 85% were seen once, and the ten largest hold under 25%. The specimen comprised CD4+ or CD8+ T cells sorted from blood, sampled in a trial of the OX40 agonist ivuxolimab. The receptors stem from an adult with an advanced solid tumor such as melanoma, head and neck, liver or kidney cancer.

This chain connects TRBV27 to TRBJ1-5; D ambiguous. The germline V gene encodes CDR1 MNHEY and CDR2 SMNVEV (reference sequence). The CDR3 totals 14 residues. V lost 5 bases and J 6 bases, leaving 14 bases between the germline ends. CDR3 nucleotide sequence: TGTGCCAGCAGTACCCACGGGCGGGGTCAGCCCCAGCATTTT. Protein product: CASSTHGRGQPQHF.

V is TRBV27 and J is TRBJ2-1, with 9 bases matching TRBD2. The CDR3 consists of 14 residues. Germline CDR1 is MNHEY and CDR2 is SMNVEV (reference sequence). V shed 6 bases, J shed 6 bases, and the junction held 6 bases outside the gene matches. The CDR3 region is CASSPGLAVNEQFF. CDR3 nucleotides: TGTGCCAGCAGCCCGGGACTAGCTGTCAATGAGCAGTTCTTC.

CDR3 DNA: TGTGCCAGCAGTTCGTACCCCAGGGGGGCCTACAATGAGCAGTTCTTC. Its protein is CASSSYPRGAYNEQFF. V and J are TRBV27 and TRBJ2-1; maybe TRBD1 (7 bases). With 4 bases removed from V and 2 bases from J, the gap between germline ends came to 15 bases. Germline CDR1 reads MNHEY; CDR2 reads SMNVEV (reference sequence). The CDR3 covers 16 residues.

The gene calls are TRBV7-2 and TRBJ2-7; 8 nucleotides line up with TRBD1. V was clipped by 5 bases and J by 5 bases; unmatched bases: 8. This CDR3 contains 14 residues. From germline, CDR1 is SGHTA and CDR2 FQGNSA. The CDR3 DNA reads TGTGCCAGCAGCCTATACGACAGGGGCGACGAGCAGTACTTC. This encodes CASSLYDRGDEQYF.

The chain has TRBV9 and TRBJ1-5; 8 nucleotides line up with TRBD1. The CDR3 consists of 15 residues. With V trimmed by 0 bases and J by 3 bases, 2 bases remained unmatched. CDR1 is SGDLS, CDR2 YYNGEE, per germline. In DNA form, the CDR3 reads TGTGCCAGCAGCGTAGGGACAGGGCCCAATCAGCCCCAGCATTTT. Translating gives CASSVGTGPNQPQHF.

This clone has just one count. The V and J genes are TRBV5-4 and TRBJ1-2, with TRBD1 matching over 8 bases. The CDR3 spans 16 residues. The J segment lost 4 bases and the V segment lost 7 bases, leaving 15 bases of the junction unmatched. The germline V gene has CDR1 SGHNT and CDR2 YYREEE (reference sequence). The CDR3 protein is CASAPEGTGEGYGYTF. The CDR3 nucleotides read TGTGCCAGCGCCCCGGAGGGGACAGGAGAGGGCTATGGCTACACCTTC.

The gene calls are TRBV5-4 and TRBJ2-5; 9 nucleotides match TRBD2. The J call is uncertain, as TRBJ2-7 better fits the DNA end. CDR1 and CDR2 (germline): SGHNT, YYREEE (reference sequence). CDR3 size: 16 residues. The CDR3 nucleotides are TGTGCCAGCAGCTTGGGAAGCGGGAGGTCTAACAACGAGCAGTACTTC. Residues: CASSLGSGRSNNEQYF.

This clone was observed a single time. The rearrangement uses TRBV18 and TRBJ1-2, with 7 nucleotides matching TRBD1. CDR3 length: 14 residues. Trimming took 3 bases from V and 4 from J; bases not matched to a gene: 5. Germline CDR1 KGHSH, CDR2 LQKENI. The CDR3 region is CASSPPGQIYGYTF. CDR3 DNA sequence: TGTGCCAGCTCACCCCCGGGACAGATCTATGGCTACACCTTC.

The rearrangement joins TRBV7-9 to TRBJ1-6; D ambiguous. This CDR3 is 16 amino acids long. Germline CDR1 is SEHNR and CDR2 is FQNEAQ (reference sequence). V was clipped by 5 bases and J by 0 bases, with 11 bases between them. Here the CDR3 reads CASSPAGSSYNSPLHF. The CDR3, as DNA: TGTGCCAGCAGCCCAGCGGGATCCTCCTATAATTCACCCCTCCACTTT.

The chain uses TRBV27 and TRBJ2-1; D remains unclear. CDR1 is MNHEY and CDR2 is SMNVEV in the germline V gene (reference sequence). The V gene lost 3 bases and the J gene lost 2 bases, with 8 bases spanning the gap. This CDR3 spans 14 amino acids. This CDR3 is CASSFAATYNEQFF. CDR3 in DNA: TGTGCCAGCAGTTTCGCGGCTACCTACAATGAGCAGTTCTTC.

The J gene is TRBJ1-2, the V gene TRBV5-1, with no clear D. Germline V CDR1 and CDR2: SGHRS, YFSETQ. The CDR3 is made up of 13 amino acids. V was shortened by 3 bases and J by 3 bases, with 9 bases between the two germline ends. This CDR3 is CASSYQVDYGYTF. CDR3 bases: TGCGCCAGCAGCTACCAGGTCGACTATGGCTACACCTTC.

The chain carries TRBV4-1 and TRBJ2-7; 15 bases align to TRBD2. Germline V gives CDR1 MGHRA, CDR2 YSYEKL. Trimming took 6 bases from V and 5 from J; bases not matched to a gene: 11. This CDR3 spans 17 amino acids. Here the CDR3 reads CASSPGTSGRTYHEQYF. DNA of the CDR3: TGCGCCAGCAGTCCCGGGACTAGCGGGAGGACTTACCACGAGCAGTACTTC.

This clone was detected only once. This chain uses TRBV12-5 with TRBJ2-7; 11 bases line up with TRBD2. The CDR3 is 20 amino acids. The V segment lost 5 bases and the J segment 0 bases; nucleotides outside the gene matches: 18. Germline V gives CDR1 LGHNT, CDR2 FRNRAP. CDR3 loop: CASGPQAPWTSGYISYEQYF. CDR3 nucleotide sequence: TGTGCTAGTGGTCCCCAGGCCCCCTGGACTAGCGGGTATATCTCCTACGAGCAGTACTTC.

The chain is built from TRBV2 and TRBJ2-7; 9 bases line up with TRBD2. The J segment lost 4 bases and the V segment lost 8 bases, leaving 9 bases of the junction unmatched. Germline V gene lookup returns CDR1 SNHLY and CDR2 FYNNEI. The CDR3 length is 14 residues. CDR3 loop: CASLEREAPYEQYF. The DNA of the CDR3 is TGTGCCAGCTTGGAGCGGGAGGCCCCGTACGAGCAGTACTTC.

This chain joins TRBV29-1 and TRBJ2-7; 9 bases line up with TRBD2. With 7 bases clipped from V and 3 bases from J, the junction kept 7 bases outside the gene matches. CDR1 is SQVTM and CDR2 is ANQGSEA in the germline V gene. The CDR3 runs to 13 residues. CDR3 residues: CSARTSAYYEQYF. The CDR3 DNA reads as TGCAGCGCCCGGACTAGCGCCTACTACGAGCAGTACTTC.

The gene calls are TRBV9 and TRBJ1-6; TRBD1 is a possible D gene (6 bases). Germline V lookup: CDR1 SGDLS, CDR2 YYNGEE. This CDR3 has 13 amino acids. Trimming removed 4 bases from V and 10 bases from J, with 12 bases in between. CDR3 amino acids: CASSRGGGSPLHF. The CDR3 region has the DNA TGTGCCAGCAGCCGTGGAGGGGGATCACCCCTCCACTTT.

The V call is TRBV27, the J call TRBJ1-2, with D maybe TRBD1 (6 bases). CDR1 is MNHEY, CDR2 SMNVEV, per germline (reference sequence). This CDR3 is 16 amino acids long. V lost 5 bases and J lost 2, with 18 bases in between. The CDR3 loop is CASSTLGQNLNYGYTF. The CDR3, as DNA: TGTGCCAGCAGTACCCTCGGACAGAACCTAAACTATGGCTACACCTTC.

J is TRBJ1-5 and V is TRBV4-1, with 7 nucleotides matching TRBD1. CDR1 is MGHRA and CDR2 is YSYEKL in the germline V gene. The CDR3 extends over 15 amino acids. V was pared by 4 bases and J by 5 bases, with 8 bases of the junction left unmatched. The DNA for the CDR3 is TGCGCCAGCAGCCCAGGACAGGCGTCCTATCAGCCCCAGCATTTT. Protein: CASSPGQASYQPQHF.

The V and J genes are TRBV4-1 and TRBJ2-7; the D gene is possibly TRBD2 (6 bases). Deletions cut 0 bases from V and 2 bases from J, with 14 bases between. Germline V lookup: CDR1 MGHRA, CDR2 YSYEKL. The CDR3 length is 16 residues. The CDR3 region has the DNA TGCGCCAGCAGCCAAGATATCCGGGAGATTGCCTACGAGCAGTACTTC. Translation gives CASSQDIREIAYEQYF.

The chain uses TRBV9 and TRBJ1-5, with a tentative D call TRBD1 (5 bases). Germline CDR1 SGDLS, CDR2 YYNGEE. Trimming cost V 3 bases and J 2 bases, with 12 bases left between them. This CDR3 is built from 15 residues. CDR3 loop: CASSAGGKGNQPQHF. In DNA form, the CDR3 reads TGTGCCAGCAGCGCGGGGGGAAAGGGCAATCAGCCCCAGCATTTT.